This T cell receptor (beta chain) was captured by sequencing in a study of beta chain features in type 1 diabetes. Expressed TCRB transcripts were sequenced because the entire RNA isolate underwent reverse transcription. Sequencing used immunoSEQ multiplex PCR; TCRdb keeps in-frame clones, though not all of them. The sample consists of about 190,000 clones, approximately 7.8% of them appearing once. A note on this clone: Its antigen is currently unknown. Other DNA variants within this sample encode the same CDR3.

V lost 3 bases to trimming and J lost 5 bases, with 3 bases between them. Germline values: CDR1 MDHEN, CDR2 SYDVKM. The CDR3 has 11 amino acids. General observations from the study: In comparison with healthy donors, patients had naive, central memory and Treg TCRB repertoires that appeared more similar. Cells that show high TCR expression could be over-represented by cDNA sequencing. All four CD4+ subsets of Type 1 diabetes patients contained TCRB CDR3s that were moderately but significantly shorter.

It was via CD45RO/CCR7/CD25/CD127/CD95/CD27 that CD4+ naive, central memory, regulatory and stem cell-like memory cells were sorted. Each of the sorted populations had a purity greater than 95%. The rearrangement joins TRBV28 to TRBJ2-3; D call uncertain. This receptor was obtained from a woman aged 40 to 49 with type 1 diabetes. Source material: central memory CD4+ T cells from blood. CDR3 nucleotides: TGTGCCAGCAGTTTCAGAGATACGCAGTATTTT. It yields the protein CASSFRDTQYF.